This T cell receptor beta chain was observed in a study of CXCR3-negative and CXCR3-positive naive CD8 T cells. UMI-tagged TRB cDNA libraries were built via 5' RACE. TCRdb reanalyzed the 5' RACE reads and collapses them to one entry per CDR3 protein, without DNA. Reported are roughly 86,000 distinct CDR3 sequences; the ten largest clones contain roughly 0.99%. Of note for this clonotype: What it recognizes is unknown.

Naive CD8+ T cells showed CD45RO-CCR7+CD27+CD95-. The CDR3 is 15 amino acids. Germline CDR1 is SGHTA and CDR2 is FQGNSA. Overall study results and limits: Most assays used freshly isolated PBMCs, as cryopreservation partially reduced CXCR3. Memory cells showed distinct TRBV-TRBJ patterns, while the two naive subsets matched. Against CXCR3-negative naive cells, CXCR3-positive naive cells showed more hydrophobic TRB CDR3s.

Sequencing used naive CXCR3- CD8+ T cells from blood. Regarding subset: CD45RO-CCR7+CD27+CD95- naive CD8+ T cells lacking CXCR3 (TNR3-). This TCR was recovered from a human donor in good health. Some clones in this sample may be carry-over from other donors' samples. The chain recombines TRBV7-2 with TRBJ2-7; the TCRdb call, TRBD2, lacks DNA for checking. CDR3 protein: CASSPLAVDAYEQYF.